One and the same sample provided the 15 T cell receptor beta chains below, sequenced in a study of blood T cell repertoires in COVID-19. Here immunoSEQ multiplex PCR was the method, and the copy in TCRdb shows in-frame clones only, minus some. The sample lists 200,000 to 250,000 clones, 82% occurring once. The source material was PBMCs or T cells enriched from blood (not recorded which). These receptors were collected from a woman aged 55-75 years who had recovered from COVID-19.

This clone was counted once. V gene TRBV7-6 combines with J gene TRBJ2-5; 7 bases fit TRBD2. Germline assignment: CDR1 SGHVS and CDR2 FNYEAQ. Trimming removed 1 base from V and 1 base from J; junction bases left unmatched: 9. The CDR3 contains 17 residues. CDR3 coding DNA: TGTGCCAGCAGCTTAGAATGGGGCGGGAGAGGCCAAGAGACCCAGTACTTC. Translating gives CASSLEWGGRGQETQYF.

The chain uses TRBV19 and TRBJ2-1; 8 nucleotides line up with TRBD2. The CDR3 is 15 amino acids. J gave up 3 bases and V 6 bases, and 7 bases lay outside the gene matches. Germline CDR1 is LNHDA and CDR2 is SQIVND (reference sequence). CDR3 loop: CASRDLAGFYNEQFF. The CDR3 region has the DNA TGTGCCAGTAGGGATTTAGCGGGGTTCTACAATGAGCAGTTCTTC. Full variable domain (rest looked up from reference TRBV19 and TRBJ2-1): DGGITQSPKYLFRKEGQNVTLSCEQNLNHDAMYWYRQDPGQGLRLIYYSQIVNDFQKGDIAEGYSVSREKKESFPLTVTSAQKNPTAFYLCASRDLAGFYNEQFFGPGTRLTVL.

This clone was found once. The gene calls are TRBV11-2 and TRBJ2-1; 7 bases are a match to TRBD1. Germline lookup yields CDR1 SGHAT and CDR2 FQNNGV. This CDR3 is built from 14 residues. With 5 bases clipped from V and 8 bases from J, the junction kept 9 bases outside the gene matches. The CDR3 protein is CASSKAIRGYEQFF. CDR3 nucleotides: TGTGCCAGCAGCAAAGCGATCAGGGGGTATGAGCAGTTCTTC.

This clone has just one count. V usage is TRBV14 and J usage is TRBJ1-6; D not resolved. CDR1 is SGHDN, CDR2 FVKESK, per germline. This CDR3 region has 15 residues. Deletions cut 1 base from V and 6 bases from J, with 10 bases between. The CDR3 spells CASSQGGFANSPLHF. CDR3 nucleotide sequence: TGTGCCAGCAGCCAAGGAGGGTTTGCTAATTCACCCCTCCACTTT.

This chain connects TRBV6-2 or TRBV6-3 to TRBJ2-1, with unresolved D. The CDR3 length is 12 residues. Trimming stripped 3 bases from V and 9 bases from J, with 9 bases between. Germline values: CDR1 MNHEY, CDR2 SVGEGT. CDR3 in amino acids: CASSYIIGEQFF. CDR3 DNA sequence: TGTGCCAGCAGTTATATCATCGGTGAGCAGTTCTTC.

V usage is TRBV19 and J usage is TRBJ1-2; TRBD1 matches at 10 bases. The CDR3 sequence is 14 residues long. J lost 4 bases, V lost 6 bases, and 5 bases had no gene match. In germline, CDR1 is LNHDA, CDR2 SQIVND (reference sequence). CDR3: CASRRDRGSYGYTF. CDR3 in DNA: TGTGCCAGTAGAAGGGACAGGGGATCCTATGGCTACACCTTC.

This clone was detected once. The chain combines TRBV19 with TRBJ2-1; 10 bases agree with TRBD1. CDR3 length: 14 residues. Unmatched junction bases numbered 3, after V lost 1 base and J lost 9 bases. The V gene's germline CDR1 is LNHDA and CDR2 SQIVND (reference sequence). CDR3: CASSIGTGGVEQFF. Here the CDR3 DNA reads TGTGCCAGTAGTATAGGGACAGGGGGAGTTGAGCAGTTCTTC.

The rearrangement uses TRBV18 and TRBJ1-5, with 10 bases fitting TRBD1. Germline lookup yields CDR1 KGHSH and CDR2 LQKENI. CDR3 length equals 16 residues. Trimming cost V 2 bases and J 6 bases; bases outside gene matches: 7. In DNA form, the CDR3 reads TGTGCCAGCTCACCATGGACAGGGGGGTCGGGTCAGCCCCAGCATTTT. This codes for CASSPWTGGSGQPQHF.

The table lists this clone with a count of one. The rearrangement links TRBV3-1 (or the pseudogene TRBV3-2) to TRBJ2-5; a weak D match, TRBD2 (6 bases). The CDR3 length is 12 residues. With 8 bases removed from V and 9 bases from J, the gap between germline ends came to 16 bases. Germline assignment: CDR1 LGHDT and CDR2 YNNKEL (reference sequence). The chain's CDR3 is CASFKEGASQYF. The CDR3 region has the DNA TGTGCCAGCTTTAAGGAGGGAGCCTCCCAGTACTTC.

This chain links TRBV27 with TRBJ2-5, with a possible D match to TRBD2 (5 bases). The CDR3 extends over 12 amino acids. CDR1 and CDR2 from the germline V gene are MNHEY and SMNVEV (reference sequence). V was trimmed by 5 bases and J by 4 bases, leaving 8 bases between them. This CDR3 reads CASSPRGETQYF. The CDR3 bases are TGTGCCAGCAGTCCCCGGGGAGAGACCCAGTACTTC.

The V and J genes are TRBV6-5 and TRBJ1-1, with TRBD1 as a possible D gene (6 bases). The CDR3 has 15 residues. The V gene lost 6 bases and the J gene lost 6 bases, with 20 bases spanning the gap. Germline CDR1 is MNHEY and CDR2 is SVGAGI. The CDR3 loop reads CASRSGEEPVAEAFF. CDR3 bases: TGTGCCAGCAGGTCAGGGGAAGAACCGGTAGCTGAAGCTTTCTTT.

This sequence joins TRBV13 and TRBJ2-3; unclear D gene. V was clipped by 3 bases and J by 0 bases, with 4 bases between them. CDR3 length: 13 residues. From germline, CDR1 is PRHDT and CDR2 FYEKMQ (reference sequence). For the CDR3, the DNA is TGTGCCAGCAGCTTTTCTAGCACAGATACGCAGTATTTT. Its translation is CASSFSSTDTQYF.

The chain combines TRBV28 with TRBJ2-1, with 7 bases fitting TRBD1. Germline lookup yields CDR1 MDHEN and CDR2 SYDVKM. This CDR3 spans 15 amino acids. V gave up 7 bases and J gave up 3 bases; unmatched junction bases: 9. The CDR3 DNA sequence: TGTGCCAGCAACCTTTTGGACAGGAGCTACAATGAGCAGTTCTTC. This encodes CASNLLDRSYNEQFF.

The V call is TRBV25-1, the J call TRBJ1-2; TRBD1 is a possible D gene (5 bases). Trimming took off 6 bases at V and 2 bases at J, with 22 bases between the two ends. This CDR3 contains 17 residues. CDR1 MGHDK and CDR2 SYGVNS come from the germline V gene. This chain's CDR3 is CASSPNVYQGGNYGYTF. The DNA for the CDR3 is TGTGCCAGCAGCCCTAATGTTTACCAGGGAGGAAACTATGGCTACACCTTC.

CDR3 nucleotide sequence: TGCAGCGTCTCTAGGGGGGGTCCAGCCTACGAGCAGTACTTC. As protein: CSVSRGGPAYEQYF. The rearrangement links TRBV29-1 to TRBJ2-7; D possibly corresponds to TRBD2 (7 bases). Germline assignment: CDR1 SQVTM and CDR2 ANQGSEA. The CDR3 loop spans 14 amino acids. Trimming took off 6 bases at V and 2 bases at J, with 17 bases between the two ends.